This T cell receptor beta chain was identified in a study of CD8+CD57+ T cells in acquired aplastic anemia. As for the study in general: Each DNA sample taken from sorted CD4+ and CD8+ cells came to 3 to 4 ug on average.

This CDR3 is 15 amino acids long. Germline values: CDR1 SGDLS, CDR2 YYNGEE. Losses at the gene ends were 1 base for V and 8 bases for J; bases not matched to a gene: 8. Many counts were recorded for this clonotype. Those patients picked for sequencing had displayed CD8+CD57+ cell expansion on flow cytometry. The patients all had a severe acquired aplastic anemia diagnosis. Therapy had not been given to patients before blood sampling. Genomic DNA was employed as the template in profiling TCR beta VDJ and CDR3. MiXCR, run by TCRdb on the reads, gives a single entry per CDR3 protein. The data show about 240,000 distinct CDR3 sequences, around half seen once.

The source material was sorted CD4+, CD8+, or CD8+CD57+ T cells (not recorded which) from PBMCs. The receptor's source is a human donor with aplastic anemia. This chain joins TRBV9 and TRBJ2-1, with 8 positions matching TRBD2. The CDR3 here is CASSVREGLWDEQFF. In DNA form, the CDR3 reads TGTGCCAGCAGCGTACGGGAGGGTCTATGGGATGAGCAGTTCTTC. Variable domain in full (rest from reference TRBV9 and TRBJ2-1): DSGVTQTPKHLITATGQRVTLRCSPRSGDLSVYWYQQSLDQGLQFLIQYYNGEERAKGNILERFSAQQFPDLHSELNLSSLELGDSALYFCASSVREGLWDEQFFGPGTRLTVL.